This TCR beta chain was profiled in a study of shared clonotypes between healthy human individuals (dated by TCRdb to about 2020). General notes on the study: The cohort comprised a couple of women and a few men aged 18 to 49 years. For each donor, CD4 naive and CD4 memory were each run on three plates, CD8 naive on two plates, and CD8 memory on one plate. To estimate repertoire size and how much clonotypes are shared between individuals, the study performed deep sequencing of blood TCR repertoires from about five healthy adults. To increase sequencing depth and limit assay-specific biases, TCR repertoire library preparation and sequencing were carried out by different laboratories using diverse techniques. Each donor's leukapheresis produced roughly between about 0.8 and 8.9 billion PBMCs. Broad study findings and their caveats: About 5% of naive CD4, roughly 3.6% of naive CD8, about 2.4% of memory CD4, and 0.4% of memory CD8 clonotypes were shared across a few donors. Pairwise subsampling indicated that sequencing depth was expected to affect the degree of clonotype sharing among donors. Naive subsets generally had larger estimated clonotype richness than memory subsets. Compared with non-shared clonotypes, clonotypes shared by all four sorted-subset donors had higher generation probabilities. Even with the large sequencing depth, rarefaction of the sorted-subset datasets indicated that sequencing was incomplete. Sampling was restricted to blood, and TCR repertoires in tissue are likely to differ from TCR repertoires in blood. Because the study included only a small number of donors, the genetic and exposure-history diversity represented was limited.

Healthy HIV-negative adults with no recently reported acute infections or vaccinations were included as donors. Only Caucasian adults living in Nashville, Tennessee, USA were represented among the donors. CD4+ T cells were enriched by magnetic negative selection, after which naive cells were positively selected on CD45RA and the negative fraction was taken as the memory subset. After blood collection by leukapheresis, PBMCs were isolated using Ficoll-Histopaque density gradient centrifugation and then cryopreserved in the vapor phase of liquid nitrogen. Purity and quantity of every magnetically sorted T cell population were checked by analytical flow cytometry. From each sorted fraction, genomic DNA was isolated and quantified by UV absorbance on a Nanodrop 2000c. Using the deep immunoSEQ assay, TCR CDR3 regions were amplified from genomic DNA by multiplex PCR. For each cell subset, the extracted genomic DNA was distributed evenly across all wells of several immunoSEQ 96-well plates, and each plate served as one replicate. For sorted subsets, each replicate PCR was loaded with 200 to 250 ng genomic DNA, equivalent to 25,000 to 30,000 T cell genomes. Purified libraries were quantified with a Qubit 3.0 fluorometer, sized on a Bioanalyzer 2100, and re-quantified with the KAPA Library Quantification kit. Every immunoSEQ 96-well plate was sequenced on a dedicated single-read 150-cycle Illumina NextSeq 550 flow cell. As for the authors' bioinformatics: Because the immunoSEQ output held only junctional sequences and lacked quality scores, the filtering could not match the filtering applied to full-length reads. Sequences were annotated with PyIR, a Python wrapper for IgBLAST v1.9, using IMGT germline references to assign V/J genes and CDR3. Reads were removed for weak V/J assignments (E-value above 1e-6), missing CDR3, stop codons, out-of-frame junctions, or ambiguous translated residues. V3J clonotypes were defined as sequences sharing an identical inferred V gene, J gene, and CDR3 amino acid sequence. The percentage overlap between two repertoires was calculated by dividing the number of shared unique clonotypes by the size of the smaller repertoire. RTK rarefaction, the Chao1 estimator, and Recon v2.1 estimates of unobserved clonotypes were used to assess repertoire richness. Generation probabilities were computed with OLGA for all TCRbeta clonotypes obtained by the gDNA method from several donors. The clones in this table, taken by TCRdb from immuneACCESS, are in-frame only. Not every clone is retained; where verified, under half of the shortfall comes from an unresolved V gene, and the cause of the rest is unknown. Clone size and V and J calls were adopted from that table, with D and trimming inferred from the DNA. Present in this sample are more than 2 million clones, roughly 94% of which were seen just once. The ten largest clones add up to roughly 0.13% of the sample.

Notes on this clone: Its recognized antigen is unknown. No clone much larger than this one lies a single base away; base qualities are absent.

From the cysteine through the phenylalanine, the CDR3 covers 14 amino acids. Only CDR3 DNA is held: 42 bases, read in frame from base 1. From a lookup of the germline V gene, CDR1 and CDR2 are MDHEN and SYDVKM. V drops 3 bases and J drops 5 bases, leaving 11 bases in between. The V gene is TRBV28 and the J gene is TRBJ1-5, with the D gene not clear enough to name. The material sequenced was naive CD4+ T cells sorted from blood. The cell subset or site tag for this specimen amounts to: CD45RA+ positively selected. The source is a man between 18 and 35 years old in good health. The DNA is TGTGCCAGCAGTTTGAGTAGCACCCATCAGCCCCAGCATTTT. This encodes CASSLSSTHQPQHF.